These 2 T cell receptor beta chains were all obtained from the same sample, sequenced in a study of cytomegalovirus exposure and HLA in healthy donors. It was with 60 Vbeta and 13 Jbeta primers that the PCR ran. Libraries were prepared by immunoSEQ multiplex PCR; TCRdb keeps only in-frame clonotypes and omits some of them. This sample has approximately 70,000 clones, with approximately 67% found just once. Specimen: PBMCs. The receptors stem from a man in his forties in good health and CMV-seropositive.

This clone was picked up a small number of times. This chain links TRBV7-9 with TRBJ2-7, with no clear D. Germline values: CDR1 SEHNR, CDR2 FQNEAQ (reference sequence). The V end lost 3 bases, the J end lost 7 bases, and 10 bases lay between the germline ends. The CDR3 is 12 amino acids. CDR3 sequence (DNA): TGTGCCAGCAGCTTCCTGGAGTGGGAGCAGTACTTC. Translated: CASSFLEWEQYF.

This sequence joins TRBV5-4 and TRBJ1-1; TRBD1 is a possible D gene (5 bases). This CDR3 contains 13 residues. Trimming took 2 bases from V and 8 from J, leaving 13 bases between them. CDR1 and CDR2 (germline): SGHNT, YYREEE (reference sequence). CDR3 region: CASSFKGVPEAFF. In nucleotides, the CDR3 is TGTGCCAGCAGCTTTAAAGGGGTTCCGGAAGCTTTCTTT.